These 10 T cell receptor beta chains share one sample of origin, sequenced in a study of post-analysis software for immune sequencing data. Points from the study as a whole: With TRBV5-6, TRBV5-1 and TRBV20-1 included, about 5 TRBV segments were more frequent in patients than in controls.

Their cognate antigens are unknown. Each TCR beta cDNA library carried unique molecular identifiers. TCRdb fed the PCR reads into MiXCR, producing one record per CDR3 protein. Of 650,000 to 850,000 distinct CDR3 sequences listed, about half are singletons. What was sequenced was blood. The receptor source for this set is a girl between 10 and 17 years old with multiple sclerosis.

The V gene is TRBV20-1, the J gene TRBJ2-5, with D possibly being TRBD1 or TRBD2 (5 bases each). The CDR3 totals 12 residues. The germline V and J ends were trimmed by 1 base and 4 bases, with 7 bases remaining between them. Germline CDR1 is DFQATT and CDR2 is SNEGSKA (reference sequence). The CDR3: CSARAGRETQYF. In nucleotides, the CDR3 is TGCAGTGCTAGAGCAGGGAGAGAGACCCAGTACTTC.

V gene TRBV19 combines with J gene TRBJ2-2, with D uncertain. Trimming left V 3 bases short and J 5 bases short, with 10 bases between. This CDR3 spans 14 amino acids. The germline V gene encodes CDR1 LNHDA and CDR2 SQIVND (reference sequence). CDR3 sequence: CASSMVATTGELFF. CDR3 DNA sequence: TGTGCCAGTAGTATGGTGGCGACGACCGGGGAGCTGTTTTTT.

The chain carries TRBV7-8 and TRBJ1-2, with no clear D. The CDR3 spans 14 residues. Germline V CDR1 and CDR2: SGHVS, FQNEAQ. Trimming removed 6 bases from V and 4 bases from J, with 15 bases in between. This CDR3 reads CASSRLRWSYGYTF. The CDR3 DNA sequence: TGTGCCAGCAGTCGTCTAAGGTGGAGCTATGGCTACACCTTC.

The J gene is TRBJ2-1, the V gene TRBV4-3; 9 nucleotides align to TRBD2. J was trimmed by 8 bases and V by 2 bases; bases with no gene match: 10. Per germline, CDR1 LGHNA and CDR2 YSLEER. The CDR3 contains 16 residues. The CDR3 is CASSQLAGGPGDEQFF. In DNA, the CDR3 is TGCGCCAGCAGCCAACTCGCGGGAGGGCCAGGGGATGAGCAGTTCTTC.

This clonotype has only a few counts. The CDR3 region is CASSYETQPQHF. The CDR3 region has the DNA TGTGCCAGCAGCTACGAGACGCAGCCCCAGCATTTT. The rearrangement uses TRBV7-9 and TRBJ1-5; D gene ambiguous. The CDR3 length is 12 residues. Looked up from germline, CDR1 is SEHNR and CDR2 is FQNEAQ (reference sequence). Deletions cut 4 bases from V and 7 bases from J, with 8 bases between.

The V call is TRBV7-2, the J call TRBJ2-5; 7 bases line up with TRBD1. The V gene's germline CDR1 is SGHTA and CDR2 FQGNSA. Trimming took 4 bases from V and 5 from J; bases not matched to a gene: 16. The CDR3 length is 17 residues. The CDR3 region is CASSSKAPTGRDETQYF. CDR3 DNA sequence: TGTGCCAGCAGCTCTAAGGCGCCGACAGGGCGTGATGAGACCCAGTACTTC.

This clonotype was counted a few times. The CDR3 sequence: CASSPPGAGGETQYF. DNA of the CDR3: TGTGCCAGCAGCCCACCCGGTGCAGGTGGGGAGACCCAGTACTTC. The chain has TRBV3-1 and TRBJ2-7; no firm D call. Gene TRBJ2-5 matches the end of the DNA better, so the J call may be wrong. In germline, CDR1 is LGHDT, CDR2 YNNKEL (reference sequence). This CDR3 has 15 amino acids.

This chain joins TRBV3-1 and TRBJ2-1, with no clear D. The germline gives CDR1 LGHDT, CDR2 YNNKEL (reference sequence). Trimming removed 0 bases from V and 4 bases from J, with 13 bases in between. The CDR3 loop spans 16 amino acids. CDR3 residues: CASSQDVVVDYNEQFF. The CDR3 DNA is TGTGCCAGCAGCCAAGATGTGGTAGTGGATTACAATGAGCAGTTCTTC.

The V call is TRBV6-2 or TRBV6-3, the J call TRBJ1-5; D is unresolved. Germline CDR1 MNHEY, CDR2 SVGEGT. V was pared by 2 bases and J by 0 bases, with 14 bases between. CDR3 size: 17 residues. CDR3 nucleotides: TGTGCCAGCAGTTACATACCAGGAATCTATAGCAATCAGCCCCAGCATTTT. Protein product: CASSYIPGIYSNQPQHF.

This clonotype has only a few counts. This chain connects TRBV20-1 to TRBJ2-3; 11 nucleotides align to TRBD2. V shed 1 base and J 5 bases; nucleotides not matched to a gene: 8. The CDR3 length is 16 residues. Germline V lookup: CDR1 DFQATT, CDR2 SNEGSKA (reference sequence). CDR3 coding DNA: TGCAGTGCTAGAGCCCCTGGACTAGCGGGCATAGATACGCAGTATTTT. This translates into CSARAPGLAGIDTQYF.